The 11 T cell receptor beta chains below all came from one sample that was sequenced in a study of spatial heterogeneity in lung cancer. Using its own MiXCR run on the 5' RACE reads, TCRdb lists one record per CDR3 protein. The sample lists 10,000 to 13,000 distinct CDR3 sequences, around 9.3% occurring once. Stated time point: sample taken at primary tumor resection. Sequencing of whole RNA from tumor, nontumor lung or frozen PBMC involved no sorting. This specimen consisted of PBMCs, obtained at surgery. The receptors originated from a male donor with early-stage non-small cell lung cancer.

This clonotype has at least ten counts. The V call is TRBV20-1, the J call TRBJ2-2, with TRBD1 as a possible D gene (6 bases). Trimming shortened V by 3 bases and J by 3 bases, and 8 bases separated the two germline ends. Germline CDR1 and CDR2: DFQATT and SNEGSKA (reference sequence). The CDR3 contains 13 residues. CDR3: CSARQGYTGELFF. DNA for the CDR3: TGCAGTGCTAGGCAGGGGTACACCGGGGAGCTGTTTTTT.

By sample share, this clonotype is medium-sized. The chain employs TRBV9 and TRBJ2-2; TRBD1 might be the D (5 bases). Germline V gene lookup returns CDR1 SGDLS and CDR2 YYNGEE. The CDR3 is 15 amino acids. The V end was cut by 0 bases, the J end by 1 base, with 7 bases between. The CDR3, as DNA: TGTGCCAGCAGCGTAGAGGGGTTGAACACCGGGGAGCTGTTTTTT. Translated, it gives CASSVEGLNTGELFF.

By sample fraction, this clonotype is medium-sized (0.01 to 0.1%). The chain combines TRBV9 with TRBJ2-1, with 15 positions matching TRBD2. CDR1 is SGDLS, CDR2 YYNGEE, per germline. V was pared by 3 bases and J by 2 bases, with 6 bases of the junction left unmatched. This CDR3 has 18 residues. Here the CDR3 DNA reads TGTGCCAGCAGCGCTCGGACTAGCGGGGGGGCCCCCTACAATGAGCAGTTCTTC. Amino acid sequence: CASSARTSGGAPYNEQFF.

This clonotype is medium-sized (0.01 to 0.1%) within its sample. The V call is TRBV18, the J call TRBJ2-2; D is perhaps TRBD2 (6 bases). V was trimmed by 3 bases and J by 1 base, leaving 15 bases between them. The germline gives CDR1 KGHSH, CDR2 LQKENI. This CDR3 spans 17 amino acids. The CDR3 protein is CASSPRRIAENTGELFF. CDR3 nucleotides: TGTGCCAGCTCACCCAGGAGAATAGCGGAGAACACCGGGGAGCTGTTTTTT.

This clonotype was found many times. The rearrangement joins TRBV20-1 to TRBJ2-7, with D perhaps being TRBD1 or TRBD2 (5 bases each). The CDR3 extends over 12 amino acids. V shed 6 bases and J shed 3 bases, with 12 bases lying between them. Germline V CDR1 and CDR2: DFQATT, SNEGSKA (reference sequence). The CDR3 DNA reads TGCAGTGCGACCGGGACCCTCTACGAGCAGTACTTC. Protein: CSATGTLYEQYF.

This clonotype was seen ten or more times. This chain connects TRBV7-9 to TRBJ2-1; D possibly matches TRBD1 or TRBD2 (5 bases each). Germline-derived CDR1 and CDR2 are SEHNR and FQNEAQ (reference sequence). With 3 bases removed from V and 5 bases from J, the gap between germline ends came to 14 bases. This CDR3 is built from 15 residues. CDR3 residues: CASSFLVGENNEQFF. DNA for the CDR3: TGTGCCAGCAGCTTTTTAGTAGGGGAGAACAATGAGCAGTTCTTC.

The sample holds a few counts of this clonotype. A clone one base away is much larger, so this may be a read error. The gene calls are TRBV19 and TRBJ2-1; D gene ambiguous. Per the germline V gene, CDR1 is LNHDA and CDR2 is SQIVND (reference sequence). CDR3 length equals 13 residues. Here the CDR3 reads CASSLRGYNVQFF. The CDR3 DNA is TGTGCCAGTAGCCTACGTGGTTACAATGTGCAGTTCTTC. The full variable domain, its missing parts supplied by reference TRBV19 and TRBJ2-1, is DGGITQSPKYLFRKEGQNVTLSCEQNLNHDAMYWYRQDPGQGLRLIYYSQIVNDFQKGDIAEGYSVSREKKESFPLTVTSAQKNPTAFYLCASSLRGYNVQFFGPGTRLTVL.

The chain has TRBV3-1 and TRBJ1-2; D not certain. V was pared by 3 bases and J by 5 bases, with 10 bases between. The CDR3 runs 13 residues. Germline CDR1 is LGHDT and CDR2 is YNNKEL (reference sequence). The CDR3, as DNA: TGTGCCAGCAGCCACCAACCAGGATATGGCTACACCTTC. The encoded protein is CASSHQPGYGYTF.

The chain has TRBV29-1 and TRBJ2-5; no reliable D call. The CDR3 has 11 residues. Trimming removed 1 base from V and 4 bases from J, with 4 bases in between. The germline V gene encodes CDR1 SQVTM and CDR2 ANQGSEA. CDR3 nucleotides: TGCAGCGTTGAAGTGGGAGAGACCCAGTACTTC. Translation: CSVEVGETQYF.

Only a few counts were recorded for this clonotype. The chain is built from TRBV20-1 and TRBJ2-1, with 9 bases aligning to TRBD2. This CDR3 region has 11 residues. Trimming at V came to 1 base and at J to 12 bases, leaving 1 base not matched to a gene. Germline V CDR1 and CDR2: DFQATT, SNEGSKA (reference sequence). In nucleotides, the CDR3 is TGCAGTGCTAGAGGGACTAGCGCGCAGTTCTTC. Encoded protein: CSARGTSAQFF.

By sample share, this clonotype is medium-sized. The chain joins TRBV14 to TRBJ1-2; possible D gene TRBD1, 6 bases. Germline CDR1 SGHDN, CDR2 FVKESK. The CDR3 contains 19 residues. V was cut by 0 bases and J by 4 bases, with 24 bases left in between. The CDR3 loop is CASSQDRYSGSQGTYGYTF. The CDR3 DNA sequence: TGTGCCAGCAGCCAAGATCGGTATAGTGGGAGCCAGGGGACCTATGGCTACACCTTC.